One sample yielded the 23 T cell receptor beta chains listed below, sequenced in a study of cytotoxic CD8 clonotypes in ibrutinib-treated CLL. Repertoires were generated with immunoSEQ multiplex PCR, while TCRdb's copy carries only in-frame clones and drops some. The data hold some 29,000 clones, with around 63% observed a single time. The input for sequencing was PBMCs, taken after 24 months of ibrutinib treatment. Source of these receptors: a human donor with chronic lymphocytic leukemia.

The V and J genes are TRBV4-2 and TRBJ2-2, with D tentatively TRBD2 (6 bases). V lost 4 bases, J lost 4 bases, and 19 bases lay in between. The CDR3 length is 17 residues. Per the germline V gene, CDR1 is LGHNA and CDR2 is YNFKEQ. In nucleotides, the CDR3 is TGTGCCAGCAGCCCATCAATGACTAGTCGCAGCACCGGGGAGCTGTTTTTT. Translation: CASSPSMTSRSTGELFF.

The gene calls are TRBV30 and TRBJ1-6; maybe TRBD1 (5 bases). V was clipped by 3 bases and J by 10 bases, with 13 bases between them. CDR1 is GTSNPN, CDR2 SVGIG, per germline (reference sequence). The CDR3 has 13 amino acids. The CDR3 DNA reads as TGTGCCTGGAGCTCAGGGTGGAACTCACCCCTCCACTTT. This encodes CAWSSGWNSPLHF. Full variable domain (rest looked up from reference TRBV30 and TRBJ1-6): SQTIHQWPATLVQPVGSPLSLECTVEGTSNPNLYWYRQAAGRGLQLLFYSVGIGQISSEVPQNLSASRPQDRQFILSSKKLLLSDSGFYLCAWSSGWNSPLHFGNGTRLTVT.

The table lists this clone with a few counts. The chain recombines TRBV6-5 with TRBJ1-2, with D perhaps TRBD1 (5 bases). Germline V CDR1 and CDR2: MNHEY, SVGAGI. V dropped 7 bases and J dropped 4 bases, with 19 bases sitting between them. The CDR3 spans 15 residues. The DNA of the CDR3 is TGTGCCAGCACCCCGGGGAGACAGCATTTCTATGGCTACACCTTC. Residues: CASTPGRQHFYGYTF.

This chain connects TRBV5-1 to TRBJ1-6; D gene uncertain. CDR3 length: 14 amino acids. CDR1 SGHRS and CDR2 YFSETQ come from the germline V gene. V was shortened by 0 bases and J by 6 bases, with 7 bases between the two germline ends. The CDR3 protein is CASSLGWFNSPLHF. The CDR3 region has the DNA TGCGCCAGCAGCTTGGGGTGGTTTAATTCACCCCTCCACTTT.

The rearrangement links TRBV6-5 to TRBJ2-1, with a weak D call TRBD2 (5 bases). V was trimmed by 0 bases and J by 9 bases, leaving 12 bases between them. The CDR3 is made up of 14 amino acids. Germline lookup yields CDR1 MNHEY and CDR2 SVGAGI. CDR3 DNA sequence: TGTGCCAGCAGTTACTCAGCGGCCCTGGGTGAGCAGTTCTTC. This gives the protein CASSYSAALGEQFF.

V and J are TRBV6-5 and TRBJ1-1; D is ambiguous. This CDR3 is built from 11 residues. V lost 8 bases to trimming and J lost 0 bases, with 4 bases between them. Germline CDR1 MNHEY, CDR2 SVGAGI. Here the CDR3 DNA reads TGTGCCAGCCAGATGAACACTGAAGCTTTCTTT. Translation gives CASQMNTEAFF.

The rearrangement uses TRBV7-9 and TRBJ2-3, with a possible D match to TRBD2 (6 bases). Germline CDR1 is SEHNR and CDR2 is FQNEAQ (reference sequence). V was cut by 3 bases and J by 4 bases, with 20 bases left in between. CDR3 length: 17 residues. The CDR3 sequence: CASSLRWREVGPDTQYF. CDR3 nucleotide sequence: TGTGCCAGCAGCTTGCGGTGGAGGGAGGTTGGTCCAGATACGCAGTATTTT.

The rearrangement uses TRBV27 and TRBJ1-4; tentative D call: TRBD1 (6 bases). V was pared by 4 bases and J by 6 bases, with 9 bases between. The V gene's germline CDR1 is MNHEY and CDR2 SMNVEV (reference sequence). The CDR3 contains 13 residues. The CDR3 sequence is CASSSQGHEKLFF. The DNA for the CDR3 is TGTGCCAGCAGTTCTCAGGGGCATGAAAAACTGTTTTTT.

The CDR3 here is CAWSAQQGPLHF. The CDR3 DNA reads TGTGCCTGGAGTGCCCAACAAGGACCCCTCCACTTT. V is TRBV30 and J is TRBJ1-6; D not certain. CDR1 is GTSNPN, CDR2 SVGIG, per germline (reference sequence). The V and J ends lost 1 base and 12 bases respectively, with 10 bases between them. The CDR3 consists of 12 residues.

The J gene is TRBJ2-3, the V gene TRBV27; 10 positions match TRBD2. Losses at the gene ends were 2 bases for V and 4 bases for J; bases not matched to a gene: 3. The CDR3 sequence is 15 residues long. The V gene's germline CDR1 is MNHEY and CDR2 SMNVEV (reference sequence). CDR3 DNA sequence: TGTGCCAGCAGTTTACAACTAGCGGGGCCAGATACGCAGTATTTT. As protein: CASSLQLAGPDTQYF.

V is TRBV7-2 and J is TRBJ1-3; D is uncertain. Per the germline V gene, CDR1 is SGHTA and CDR2 is FQGNSA. With 2 bases removed from V and 2 bases from J, the gap between germline ends came to 7 bases. The CDR3 consists of 14 residues. The CDR3 is CASSLRGTGNTIYF. The CDR3 DNA is TGTGCCAGCAGCTTACGAGGGACTGGAAACACCATATATTTT.

The J gene is TRBJ2-7, the V gene TRBV15, with TRBD1 identical over 10 bases. CDR1 LNHNV and CDR2 YYDKDF come from the germline V gene (reference sequence). The CDR3 is 15 amino acids. V lost 0 bases and J lost 6; bases outside the gene matches: 5. CDR3: CATSRDGQGGREQYF. The CDR3 nucleotides are TGTGCCACCAGCAGAGATGGACAGGGGGGACGCGAGCAGTACTTC.

The chain recombines TRBV7-4 with TRBJ1-3; perhaps TRBD1 as D (5 bases). This CDR3 comprises 14 residues. The ends were cut back, 4 bases at V and 4 bases at J, with 11 bases in the middle. CDR1 is SGHVT and CDR2 is SQSDAQ in the germline V gene. CDR3 sequence: CASSSGRDGNTIYF. The CDR3 coding sequence is TGTGCCAGCAGCTCCGGCCGGGACGGAAACACCATATATTTT. Full variable domain (missing parts from reference TRBV7-4 and TRBJ1-3): GAGVSQSPRYKVAKRGRDVALRCDSISGHVTLYWYRQTLGQGSEVLTYSQSDAQRDKSGRPSGRFSAERPERSVSTLKIQRTEQGDSAVYLCASSSGRDGNTIYFGEGSWLTVV.

Only a few counts were recorded for this clone. This chain links TRBV29-1 with TRBJ1-5; perhaps TRBD1 as D (5 bases). The V gene's germline CDR1 is SQVTM and CDR2 ANQGSEA. V was clipped by 6 bases and J by 7 bases, with 13 bases between them. CDR3 length equals 12 residues. CDR3 coding DNA: TGCAGCGTCGGGACTCCGGGACAGCCCCAGCATTTT. Encoded protein: CSVGTPGQPQHF.

The V call is TRBV29-1, the J call TRBJ2-1, with D possibly TRBD2 on 6 matching bases. The germline V gene has CDR1 SQVTM and CDR2 ANQGSEA. This CDR3 region has 10 residues. The ends were cut back, 3 bases at V and 15 bases at J, with 12 bases in the middle. CDR3 loop: CSVDTGVGFF. DNA for the CDR3: TGCAGCGTTGATACGGGGGTGGGGTTCTTC.

The V call is TRBV5-1, the J call TRBJ2-1; D is uncertain. This CDR3 is 16 amino acids long. The germline CDR1 and CDR2 sequences are SGHRS and YFSETQ. The V end was cut by 4 bases, the J end by 0 bases, with 14 bases between. The CDR3 DNA reads as TGCGCCAGCAGCGCGCGTAGGGCCCCCTCCTACAATGAGCAGTTCTTC. Translation: CASSARRAPSYNEQFF. Complete variable domain (other parts from reference TRBV5-1 and TRBJ2-1): KAGVTQTPRYLIKTRGQQVTLSCSPISGHRSVSWYQQTPGQGLQFLFEYFSETQRNKGNFPGRFSGRQFSNSRSEMNVSTLELGDSALYLCASSARRAPSYNEQFFGPGTRLTVL.

The chain has TRBV7-2 and TRBJ2-5; no clear D gene. Between the trimmed V and J ends, which lost 4 bases and 7 bases, there was a span of 10 bases. This CDR3 has 12 residues. Germline V gene sequence: CDR1 SGHTA, CDR2 FQGNSA. The CDR3 DNA reads TGTGCCAGCAGCTGGCGATATGGGACCCAGTACTTC. Translation: CASSWRYGTQYF.

This sequence joins TRBV6-1 and TRBJ1-1, with 7 bases lining up with TRBD1. This CDR3 is 13 amino acids long. Germline lookup yields CDR1 MNHNS and CDR2 SASEGT. The V and J ends lost 3 bases and 3 bases, in that order; junction bases with no gene match: 1. The DNA for the CDR3 is TGTGCCAGCAGTGAGACAGGGTACACTGAAGCTTTCTTT. The encoded protein is CASSETGYTEAFF.

For the CDR3, the DNA is TGTGCCAGCAGCTACCCCTTCGCGGGTACGCAGTATTTT. It is translated as CASSYPFAGTQYF. V and J are TRBV5-6 and TRBJ2-3; possible D gene TRBD2, 5 bases. Germline lookup yields CDR1 SGHDT and CDR2 YYEEEE. Between the trimmed V and J ends, which lost 3 bases and 8 bases, there was a span of 13 bases. The CDR3 totals 13 residues.

Worth noting for this clone: One end of the junction does not line up with germline, which may come from a read error. The chain is built from TRBV7-2 and TRBJ2-7, with D perhaps matching TRBD1 or TRBD2 (5 bases each). In germline, CDR1 is SGHTA, CDR2 FQGNSA. There are 15 residues in the CDR3. The CDR3 coding sequence is TGTGCCAGCAGCTTAGATCGGGGCCGGTCCTCCGAGCAGTACTTC. The encoded protein is CASSLDRGRSSEQYF.

The chain employs TRBV28 and TRBJ1-6, with D possibly matching TRBD1 (6 bases). Deletions cut 7 bases from V and 5 bases from J, with 21 bases between. From germline, CDR1 is MDHEN and CDR2 SYDVKM. The CDR3 extends over 17 amino acids. Here the CDR3 DNA reads TGTGCCAGCACTTCCGCCGGGGGGGGCGCTGATAATTCACCCCTCCACTTT. Its translation: CASTSAGGGADNSPLHF.

The chain carries TRBV11-2 and TRBJ2-7; no clear D gene. The CDR3 sequence is 13 residues long. Trimming removed 1 base at V and 2 bases at J, with 6 bases between. Per the germline V gene, CDR1 is SGHAT and CDR2 is FQNNGV. CDR3 in DNA: TGTGCCAGCAGCTTAGTGTCAGCCTACGAGCAGTACTTC. Protein: CASSLVSAYEQYF. The full variable domain, completed using reference TRBV11-2 and TRBJ2-7, is EAGVAQSPRYKIIEKRQSVAFWCNPISGHATLYWYQQILGQGPKLLIQFQNNGVVDDSQLPKDRFSAERLKGVDSTLKIQPAKLEDSAVYLCASSLVSAYEQYFGPGTRLTVT.

The chain recombines TRBV7-2 with TRBJ1-5; TRBD1 matches 9 bases. This CDR3 contains 14 residues. Per the germline V gene, CDR1 is SGHTA and CDR2 is FQGNSA. Germline trimming cut 4 bases from V and 6 bases from J; bases unmatched to any gene: 4. This chain's CDR3 is CASSSTGGSQPQHF. DNA for the CDR3: TGTGCCAGCAGCTCGACAGGGGGGAGTCAGCCCCAGCATTTT.